This T cell receptor beta chain derives from a study of T cell repertoires in cytomegalovirus infection (dated by TCRdb to between 2018 and 2020). With regard to the full study: The peptide stimulations were aimed at well-studied HLA-B-restricted epitopes as well as recently identified HLA-C-restricted CMV epitopes, whose presentation resists viral immunomodulation. Because public TCR beta signatures pointed to carriage of CMV infection together with the matching HLA type, the HLA type of each donor mattered for the analysis.

For this chain, trimming is 5 bases at the V end and 1 base at the J end, and the number of junction bases without a gene match is 4. The CDR3 goes from the cysteine to the phenylalanine over 14 residues. Only CDR3 DNA remains: 42 bases, in frame from the first base. This specimen's treatment or condition label, interpreted: in vitro stimulation with specific CMV peptide epitopes to enrich CMV-specific T cells. With respect to this clonotype: Its antigen remains unidentified. Within one base of it there is no much larger clone, and no base qualities were kept.

Sequencing was performed on an Illumina HiSeq 1500. The raw public data were reprocessed by TCRdb itself: fastp quality trimming at Q25, MiXCR clonotype calling, in-frame beta chains only. Identical CDR3 protein sequences are pooled into one entry, listed with their most common genes and DNA. This sample gives about 830,000 distinct CDR3 sequences in total; approximately 29% of them show up just once. The ten largest clones represent 12% of the sample. Points the paper makes about the study in general: The ex vivo response was dominated by HLA-C-restricted CMV-specific TCR beta clonotypes, which also provided the single most frequent clonotype in two of eight donors. Cumulative frequency of public TCR beta family members discriminated carriers of CMV infection plus the relevant HLA type in this cohort and an independent roughly 330-donor cohort.

Recombination joined TRBV12-3 or TRBV12-4 with TRBJ2-5; 7 junctional bases match TRBD1. This TCR derives from a human donor in good health (CMV status not recorded). Some clones in this sample may be carry-over from other donors' samples. This sample comprised cultured CD8+ T cells from PBMCs, obtained from culture after CMV antigen stimulation. The DNA sequence reads TGTGCCAGCAGTCAACAGGGGACCCAAGAGACCCAGTACTTC. This translates into CASSQQGTQETQYF.